This T cell receptor beta chain comes out of a study of blood T cell repertoires in COVID-19. Study summary: Collection of acute and convalescent COVID-19 samples took place in the United States, Italy and Spain. In each case, the material was cDNA or gDNA derived from T cells, B-cell-depleted T cells, or PBMCs.

Data came from immunoSEQ multiplex PCR; TCRdb stores just in-frame clones and leaves some out. This table has approximately 37,000 clones, 80% to 90% appearing once. This clone is a singleton in its sample. The CDR3 sequence is 13 residues long. Per the germline V gene, CDR1 is SGHRS and CDR2 is YFSETQ. V was shortened by 6 bases and J by 6 bases, with 13 bases between the two germline ends. What was sequenced was peripheral blood. V and J are TRBV5-1 and TRBJ2-4; possible D gene TRBD2, 5 bases. This receptor was taken from a human donor in a cohort sampled during active COVID-19. In DNA, the CDR3 is TGCGCCAGCACCGCGGGCCAGTCAAACATTCAGTACTTC. Residues: CASTAGQSNIQYF. The full variable domain, in which reference TRBV5-1 and TRBJ2-4 provide the parts outside the CDR3, is KAGVTQTPRYLIKTRGQQVTLSCSPISGHRSVSWYQQTPGQGLQFLFEYFSETQRNKGNFPGRFSGRQFSNSRSEMNVSTLELGDSALYLCASTAGQSNIQYFGAGTRLSVL.